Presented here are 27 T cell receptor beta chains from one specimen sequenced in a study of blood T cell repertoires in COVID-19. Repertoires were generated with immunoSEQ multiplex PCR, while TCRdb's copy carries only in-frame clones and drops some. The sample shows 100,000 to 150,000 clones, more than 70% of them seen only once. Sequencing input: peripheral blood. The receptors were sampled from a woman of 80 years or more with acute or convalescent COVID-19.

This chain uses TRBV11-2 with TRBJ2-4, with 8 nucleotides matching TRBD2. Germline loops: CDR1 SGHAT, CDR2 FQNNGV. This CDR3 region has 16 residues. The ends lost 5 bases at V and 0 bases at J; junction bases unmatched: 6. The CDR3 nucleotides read TGTGCCAGCAGCAAAACTAGCGGCCTAGCCAAAAACATTCAGTACTTC. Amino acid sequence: CASSKTSGLAKNIQYF. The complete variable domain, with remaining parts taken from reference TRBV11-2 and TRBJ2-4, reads EAGVAQSPRYKIIEKRQSVAFWCNPISGHATLYWYQQILGQGPKLLIQFQNNGVVDDSQLPKDRFSAERLKGVDSTLKIQPAKLEDSAVYLCASSKTSGLAKNIQYFGAGTRLSVL.

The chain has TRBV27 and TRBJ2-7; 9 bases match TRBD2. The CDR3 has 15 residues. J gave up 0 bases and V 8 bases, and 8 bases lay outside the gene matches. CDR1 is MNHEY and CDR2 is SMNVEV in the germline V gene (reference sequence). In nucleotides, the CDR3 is TGTGCCAGCGGAGCTAGCGGGGCCTACTCCTACGAGCAGTACTTC. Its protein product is CASGASGAYSYEQYF.

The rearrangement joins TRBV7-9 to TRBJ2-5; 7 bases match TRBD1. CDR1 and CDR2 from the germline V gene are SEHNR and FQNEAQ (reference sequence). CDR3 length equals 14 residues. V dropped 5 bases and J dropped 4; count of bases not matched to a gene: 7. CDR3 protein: CASSTDRERETQYF. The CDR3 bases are TGTGCCAGCAGCACCGACAGGGAGAGAGAGACCCAGTACTTC.

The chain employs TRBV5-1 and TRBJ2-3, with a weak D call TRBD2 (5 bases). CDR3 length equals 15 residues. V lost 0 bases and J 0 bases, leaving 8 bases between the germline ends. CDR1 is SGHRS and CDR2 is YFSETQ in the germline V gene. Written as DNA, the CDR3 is TGCGCCAGCAGCTTGGATTGGAGGAGCACAGATACGCAGTATTTT. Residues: CASSLDWRSTDTQYF.

As DNA, the CDR3 is TGTGCCAGTCATGGGGACAGAAATTCACCCCTCCACTTT. Translation gives CASHGDRNSPLHF. The genes are TRBV19 and TRBJ1-6, with TRBD1 identical over 7 bases. V gave up 8 bases and J gave up 7 bases; unmatched junction bases: 5. The germline V gene encodes CDR1 LNHDA and CDR2 SQIVND (reference sequence). This CDR3 region has 13 residues.

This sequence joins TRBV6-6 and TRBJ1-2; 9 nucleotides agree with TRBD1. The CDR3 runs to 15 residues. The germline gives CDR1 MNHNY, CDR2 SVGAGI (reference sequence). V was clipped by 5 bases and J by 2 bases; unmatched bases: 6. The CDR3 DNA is TGTGCCAGCAGTAGATCGGGACAGGGCAACTATGGCTACACCTTC. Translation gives CASSRSGQGNYGYTF.

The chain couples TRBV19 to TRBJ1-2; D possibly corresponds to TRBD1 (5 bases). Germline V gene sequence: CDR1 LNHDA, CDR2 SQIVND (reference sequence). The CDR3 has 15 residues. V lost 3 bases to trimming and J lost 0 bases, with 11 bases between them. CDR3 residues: CASSISRQTNYGYTF. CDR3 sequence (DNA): TGTGCCAGTAGTATCAGTCGACAGACTAACTATGGCTACACCTTC.

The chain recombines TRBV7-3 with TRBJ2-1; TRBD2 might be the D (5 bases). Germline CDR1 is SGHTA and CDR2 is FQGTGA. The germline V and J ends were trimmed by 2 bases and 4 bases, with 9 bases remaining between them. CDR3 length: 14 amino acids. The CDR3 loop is CASSLEGGYNEQFF. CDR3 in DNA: TGTGCCAGCAGCTTAGAAGGCGGGTACAATGAGCAGTTCTTC. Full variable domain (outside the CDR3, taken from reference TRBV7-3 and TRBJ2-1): GAGVSQTPSNKVTEKGKYVELRCDPISGHTALYWYRQSLGQGPEFLIYFQGTGAADDSGLPNDRFFAVRPEGSVSTLKIQRTERGDSAVYLCASSLEGGYNEQFFGPGTRLTVL.

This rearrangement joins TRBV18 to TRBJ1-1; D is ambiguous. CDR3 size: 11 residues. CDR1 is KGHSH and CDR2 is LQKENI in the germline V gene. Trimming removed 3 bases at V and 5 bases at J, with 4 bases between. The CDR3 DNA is TGTGCCAGCTCACCCGGGACTGAAGCTTTCTTT. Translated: CASSPGTEAFF.

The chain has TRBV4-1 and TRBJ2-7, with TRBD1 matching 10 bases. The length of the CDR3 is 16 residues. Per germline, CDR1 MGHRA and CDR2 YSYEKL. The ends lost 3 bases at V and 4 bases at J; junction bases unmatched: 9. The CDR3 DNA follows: TGCGCCAGCAGCCACTATGGTGGGGACAGGGGTTACGAGCAGTACTTC. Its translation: CASSHYGGDRGYEQYF.

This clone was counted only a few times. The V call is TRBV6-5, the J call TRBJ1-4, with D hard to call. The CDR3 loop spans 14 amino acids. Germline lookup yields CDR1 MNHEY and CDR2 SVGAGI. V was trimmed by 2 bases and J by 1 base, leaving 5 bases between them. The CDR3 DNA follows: TGTGCCAGCAGTTACCAGCGAACTAATGAAAAACTGTTTTTT. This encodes CASSYQRTNEKLFF.

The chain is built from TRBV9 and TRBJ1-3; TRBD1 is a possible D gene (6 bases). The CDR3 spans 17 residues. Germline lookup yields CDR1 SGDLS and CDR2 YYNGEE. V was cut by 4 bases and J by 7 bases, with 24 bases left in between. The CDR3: CASSILSQQGLGNTIYF. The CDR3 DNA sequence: TGTGCCAGCAGCATATTGAGCCAACAGGGTCTGGGGAACACCATATATTTT.

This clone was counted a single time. The CDR3 is CASSFRQPGPYSNQPQHF. CDR3 DNA sequence: TGTGCCAGCAGCTTCCGACAGCCTGGGCCTTATAGCAATCAGCCCCAGCATTTT. The chain recombines TRBV7-3 with TRBJ1-5; the D gene is possibly TRBD1 (5 bases). Germline V gives CDR1 SGHTA, CDR2 FQGTGA. CDR3 length: 18 residues. V was clipped by 3 bases and J by 0 bases, with 18 bases between them.

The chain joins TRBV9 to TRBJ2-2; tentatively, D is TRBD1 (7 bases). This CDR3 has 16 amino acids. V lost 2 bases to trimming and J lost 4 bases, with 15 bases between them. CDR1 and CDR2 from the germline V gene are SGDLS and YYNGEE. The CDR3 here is CASSVSPQGGTGELFF. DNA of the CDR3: TGTGCCAGCAGCGTCAGTCCCCAGGGGGGCACCGGGGAGCTGTTTTTT. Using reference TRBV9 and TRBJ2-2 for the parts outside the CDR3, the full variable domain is DSGVTQTPKHLITATGQRVTLRCSPRSGDLSVYWYQQSLDQGLQFLIQYYNGEERAKGNILERFSAQQFPDLHSELNLSSLELGDSALYFCASSVSPQGGTGELFFGEGSRLTVL.

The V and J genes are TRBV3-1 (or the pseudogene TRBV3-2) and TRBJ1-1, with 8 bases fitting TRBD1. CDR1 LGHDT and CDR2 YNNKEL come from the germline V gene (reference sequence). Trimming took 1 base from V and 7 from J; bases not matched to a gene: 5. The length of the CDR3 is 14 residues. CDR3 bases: TGTGCCAGCAGCCAAGTCCTGGGACAGGTTGAAGCTTTCTTT. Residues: CASSQVLGQVEAFF.

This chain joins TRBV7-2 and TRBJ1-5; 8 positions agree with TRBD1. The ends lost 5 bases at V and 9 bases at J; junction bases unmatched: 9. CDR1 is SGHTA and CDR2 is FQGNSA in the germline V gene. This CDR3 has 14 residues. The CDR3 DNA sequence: TGTGCCAGCAGCACCTGGACAGGGAGAGGGCCCCAGCATTTT. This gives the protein CASSTWTGRGPQHF.

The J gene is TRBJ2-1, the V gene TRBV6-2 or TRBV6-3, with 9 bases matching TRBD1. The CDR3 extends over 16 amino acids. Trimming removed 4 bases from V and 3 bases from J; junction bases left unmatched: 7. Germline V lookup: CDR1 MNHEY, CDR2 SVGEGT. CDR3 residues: CASSSDRDRVYNEQFF. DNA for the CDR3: TGTGCCAGCAGTTCTGACCGGGACAGGGTCTACAATGAGCAGTTCTTC.

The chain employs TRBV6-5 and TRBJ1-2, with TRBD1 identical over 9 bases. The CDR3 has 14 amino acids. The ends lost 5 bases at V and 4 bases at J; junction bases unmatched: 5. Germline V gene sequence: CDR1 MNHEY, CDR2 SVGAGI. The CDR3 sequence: CASSPQTGGYGYTF. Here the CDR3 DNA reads TGTGCCAGCAGTCCCCAGACAGGGGGCTATGGCTACACCTTC.

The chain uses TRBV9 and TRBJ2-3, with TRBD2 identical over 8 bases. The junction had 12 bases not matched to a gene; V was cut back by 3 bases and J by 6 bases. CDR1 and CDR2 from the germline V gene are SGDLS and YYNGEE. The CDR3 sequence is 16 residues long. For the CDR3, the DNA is TGTGCCAGCAGCGCAGCCGGGGGGGCCTGGGTGGATACGCAGTATTTT. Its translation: CASSAAGGAWVDTQYF.

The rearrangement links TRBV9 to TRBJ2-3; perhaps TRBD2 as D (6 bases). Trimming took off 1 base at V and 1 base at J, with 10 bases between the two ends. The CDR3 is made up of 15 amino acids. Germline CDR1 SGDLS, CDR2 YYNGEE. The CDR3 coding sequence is TGTGCCAGCAGCGTAAATACGGGGGGCACAGATACGCAGTATTTT. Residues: CASSVNTGGTDTQYF. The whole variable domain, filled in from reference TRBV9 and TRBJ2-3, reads DSGVTQTPKHLITATGQRVTLRCSPRSGDLSVYWYQQSLDQGLQFLIQYYNGEERAKGNILERFSAQQFPDLHSELNLSSLELGDSALYFCASSVNTGGTDTQYFGPGTRLTVL.

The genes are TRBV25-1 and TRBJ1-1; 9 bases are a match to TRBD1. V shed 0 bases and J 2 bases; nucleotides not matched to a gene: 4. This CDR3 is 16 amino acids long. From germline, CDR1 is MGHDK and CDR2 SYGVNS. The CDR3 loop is CASSEYTGGVNTEAFF. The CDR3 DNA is TGTGCCAGCAGTGAATATACAGGGGGCGTTAACACTGAAGCTTTCTTT.

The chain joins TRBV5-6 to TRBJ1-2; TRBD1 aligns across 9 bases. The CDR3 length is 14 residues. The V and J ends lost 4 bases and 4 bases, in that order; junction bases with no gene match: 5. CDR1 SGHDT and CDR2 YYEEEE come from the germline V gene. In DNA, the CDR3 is TGTGCCAGCAGCCCTGGGACAGGGACCTATGGCTACACCTTC. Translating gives CASSPGTGTYGYTF.

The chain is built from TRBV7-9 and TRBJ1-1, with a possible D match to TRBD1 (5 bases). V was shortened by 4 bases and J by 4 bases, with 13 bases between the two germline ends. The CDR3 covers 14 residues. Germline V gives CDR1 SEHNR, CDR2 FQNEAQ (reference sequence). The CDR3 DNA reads TGTGCCAGCAGCTCGTCAGGGTCGGCCACTGAAGCTTTCTTT. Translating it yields CASSSSGSATEAFF.

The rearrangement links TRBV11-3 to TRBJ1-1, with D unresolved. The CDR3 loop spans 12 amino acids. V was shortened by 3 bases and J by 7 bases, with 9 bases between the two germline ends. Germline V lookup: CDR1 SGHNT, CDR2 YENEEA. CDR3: CASSFGGGEAFF. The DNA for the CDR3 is TGTGCCAGCAGCTTTGGCGGCGGTGAAGCTTTCTTT.

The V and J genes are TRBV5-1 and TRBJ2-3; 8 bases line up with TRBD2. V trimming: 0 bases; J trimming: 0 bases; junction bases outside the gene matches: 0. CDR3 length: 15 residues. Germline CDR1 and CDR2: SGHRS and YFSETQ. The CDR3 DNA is TGCGCCAGCAGCTTGGGACTAGCGAGCACAGATACGCAGTATTTT. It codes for CASSLGLASTDTQYF.

This chain's CDR3 is CASSYQGPGYEQYF. The CDR3 DNA is TGTGCCAGCAGTTATCAGGGCCCCGGGTACGAGCAGTACTTC. The chain couples TRBV6-5 to TRBJ2-7, with D tentatively TRBD1 (5 bases). Per the germline V gene, CDR1 is MNHEY and CDR2 is SVGAGI. V was cut by 3 bases and J by 4 bases, with 13 bases left in between. The CDR3 runs 14 residues.

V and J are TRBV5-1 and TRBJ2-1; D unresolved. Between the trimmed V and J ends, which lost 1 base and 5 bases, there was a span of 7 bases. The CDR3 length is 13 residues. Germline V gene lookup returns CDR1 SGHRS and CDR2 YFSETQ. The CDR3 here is CASSLSPHNEQFF. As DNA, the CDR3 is TGCGCCAGCAGCTTGTCTCCCCACAATGAGCAGTTCTTC.